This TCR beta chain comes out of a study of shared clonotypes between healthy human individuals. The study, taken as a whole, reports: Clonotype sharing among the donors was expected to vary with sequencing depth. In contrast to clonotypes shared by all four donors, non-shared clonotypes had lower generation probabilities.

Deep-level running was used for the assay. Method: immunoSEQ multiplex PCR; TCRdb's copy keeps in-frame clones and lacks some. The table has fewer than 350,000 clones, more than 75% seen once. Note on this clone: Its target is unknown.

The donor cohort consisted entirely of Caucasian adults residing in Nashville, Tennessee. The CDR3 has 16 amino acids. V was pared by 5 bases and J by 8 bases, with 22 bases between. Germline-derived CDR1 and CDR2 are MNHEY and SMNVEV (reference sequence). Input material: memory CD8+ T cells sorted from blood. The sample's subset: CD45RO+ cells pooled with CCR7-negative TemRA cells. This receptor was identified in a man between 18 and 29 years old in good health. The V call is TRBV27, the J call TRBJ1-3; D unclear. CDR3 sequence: CASSPTISGSEDTIYF. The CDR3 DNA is TGTGCCAGCAGTCCCACCATTTCGGGGAGTGAAGACACCATATATTTT.